In its sample, the clone carrying this TCR beta chain was seen a few times. This sample is part of a study of cytomegalovirus exposure and HLA in healthy donors. V was trimmed by 4 bases and J by 8 bases, leaving 8 bases between them. This CDR3 has 10 residues. Germline lookup yields CDR1 SQVTM and CDR2 ANQGSEA. PCR used 60 Vbeta primers and 13 Jbeta primers. As originally analysed: Later work found 65 million to 90 million unique TCR beta chains, with roughly 11 million shared. The method was immunoSEQ multiplex PCR; TCRdb's version includes in-frame clones alone and lacks a portion of them. V and J calls and clone size are given by that table; D and trimming were obtained from the DNA. The data hold some 98,000 clones, with approximately 77% observed a single time.

The J gene is TRBJ1-1, the V gene TRBV29-1; a possible D gene is TRBD1 (5 bases). The receptor was derived from a female donor in good health and CMV-seronegative. What was sequenced was PBMCs. The CDR3 nucleotides are TGCAGCGTTGTTTACAGGGAAGCTTTCTTT. Translating gives CSVVYREAFF. The full variable domain, rest sourced from reference TRBV29-1 and TRBJ1-1, is SAVISQKPSRDICQRGTSLTIQCQVDSQVTMMFWYRQQPGQSLTLIATANQGSEATYESGFVIDKFPISRPNLTFSTLTVSNMSPEDSSIYLCSVVYREAFFGQGTRLTVV.